Described below is a single T cell receptor (beta chain) sequence and its context. This clone came up once. The antigen it binds to is not known. No per-base quality is available; no much larger clone lies one base away. Reading from cysteine to phenylalanine, the CDR3 counts 13 amino acids. The entry retains the CDR3 DNA only, 39 bases that are in frame from base 1. V and J lose 6 bases and 0 bases, and a span of 8 bases separates them. The germline V gene provides CDR1 SNHLY and CDR2 FYNNEI. The immunoSEQ multiplex PCR, with forward primers for 54 TRBV segments and reverse primers for 13 TRBJ segments, was used to amplify TCRB CDR3 regions. Pre-culture CD4+ samples were sequenced at deep resolution with a target of 150,000 to 250,000 T cell genomes. Sequencing of the amplicons on an Illumina HiSeq System generated 87 bp reads spanning the CDR3. As for the original processing: Reads were corrected for PCR and sequencing errors, and CDR3 regions were defined by alignment to IMGT reference sequences. Synthetic template pools were used to estimate template counts and unique rearrangement counts. Clonality was computed by subtracting Pielou's evenness from 1. The Daley-Smith estimator was used to estimate richness. Repertoire overlap was measured with Morisita's index. Clones present in cultured samples but not detected in the pre-culture repertoire of the same donor were defined as low-abundance clones. Imported from immuneACCESS, the table was reduced by TCRdb to in-frame sequences with V and J called. These copies leave out some clones; in studies compared against another copy, an unresolved V gene accounts for under half, and the cause of the remainder is not known. The DNA was the basis for D and trimming; V, J and clone size are from that table. The sample data list approximately 110,000 clones, and 85% to 95% of these were observed just once. The top ten hold 0.27% of the sample.

Untouched CD4+ T cells were isolated from Ficoll-separated PBMC through negative selection with magnetic beads, and an average purity of roughly 98% was reached. Untouched CD4+ T cells were isolated with magnetic beads from Ficoll-separated PBMC, and a purity of 95% to 98% was reached with negligible CD8+ contamination. Peripheral blood mononuclear cells came from the buffy coats of a few healthy blood donors, who served as the study's donors. Each of the three donors was CMV seronegative. The DNeasy Blood & Tissue Kit was used for extraction of genomic DNA. TCRB sequencing was performed on genomic DNA from sorted CD137+CD4+ cells and pre-culture CD4+ baseline samples from each subject. The sample is drawn from a study of T cell repertoires and HLA-DP antigens (dated by TCRdb to between 2017 and 2018). Notes on the research overall: An in vitro model of CD4+ T cell alloreactivity against allogeneic HLA-DP presented by transduced HeLa cells was used in the study. The three donors, two male and one female, ranged from the 18-to-29 to the 60-to-69 age band. An average DNA input of about 200 ng was used for sorted CD137+CD4+ samples, compared with 1,200 ng for pre-culture CD4+ samples. The two alloantigens modelled structurally similar versus dissimilar alloantigens, differing from self at one and ten peptide-binding groove amino acids, respectively.

General conclusions and limits of the study: Sorted CD137+ cells showed similar clonality against both alloantigens (around 0.39), much higher than the clonality of pre-culture samples (approximately 0.038). Average cumulative frequency of clones undetected before culture was approximately 40% against one allele and approximately 53% against the other. Limitations were identified as the inclusion of only three donors, the use of a non-physiological HeLa antigen-presenting system, and the use of total CD4+ responder cells. Naive and memory CD4+ repertoires were not analysed separately.

The chain joins TRBV2 to TRBJ1-1; the D gene assignment is ambiguous. Sequenced input: CD4+ T cells from PBMCs. The clonotype comes from a young woman in good health and CMV-seronegative. Read as DNA, the sequence is TGTGCCAGCAGGTCGCAGGTGAACACTGAAGCTTTCTTT. Its protein reads: CASRSQVNTEAFF.